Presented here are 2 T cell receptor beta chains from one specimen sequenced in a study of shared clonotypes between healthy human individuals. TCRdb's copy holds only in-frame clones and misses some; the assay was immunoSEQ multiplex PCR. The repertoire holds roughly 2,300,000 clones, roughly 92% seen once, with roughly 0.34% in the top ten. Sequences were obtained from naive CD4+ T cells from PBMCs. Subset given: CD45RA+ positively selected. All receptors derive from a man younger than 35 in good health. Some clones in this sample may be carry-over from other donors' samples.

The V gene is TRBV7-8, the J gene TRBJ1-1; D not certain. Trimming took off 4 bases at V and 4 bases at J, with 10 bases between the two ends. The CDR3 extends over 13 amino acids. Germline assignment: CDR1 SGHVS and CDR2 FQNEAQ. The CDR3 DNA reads TGTGCCAGCAGCTCGAGGGAGGCCACTGAAGCTTTCTTT. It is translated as CASSSREATEAFF.

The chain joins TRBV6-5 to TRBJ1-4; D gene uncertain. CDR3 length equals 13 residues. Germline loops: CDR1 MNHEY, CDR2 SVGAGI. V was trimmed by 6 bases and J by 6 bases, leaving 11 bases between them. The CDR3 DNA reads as TGTGCCAGCAGAAGCCGGATGGATGAAAAACTGTTTTTT. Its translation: CASRSRMDEKLFF.